Listed here are 31 T cell receptor beta chains from one sample, sequenced in a study of shared clonotypes between healthy human individuals. CD8 cells regarded as naive lacked CD45RO, were positively chosen for CCR7, and omitted terminally differentiated effector memory CD45RA+ cells. Sequencing was performed with immunoSEQ multiplex PCR; in TCRdb, only in-frame clones are kept and a portion is missing. The table has some 2.1 million clones, just over 90% seen once; the top ten hold 1.5% to 2%. The sample consisted of naive CD8+ T cells from PBMCs. The receptors here all came from a man between 18 and 29 years old in good health. Some clones in this sample may be carry-over from other donors' samples.

The chain employs TRBV7-9 and TRBJ2-1; D uncertain. Germline V gives CDR1 SEHNR, CDR2 FQNEAQ (reference sequence). Trimming pared 3 bases from V and 5 bases from J, leaving 11 bases between. The length of the CDR3 is 14 residues. The CDR3 protein is CASSFLLRDNEQFF. For the CDR3, the DNA is TGTGCCAGCAGCTTTTTACTGCGAGACAATGAGCAGTTCTTC.

This chain uses TRBV2 with TRBJ2-7, with D perhaps being TRBD1 or TRBD2 (5 bases each). The CDR3 covers 15 residues. Trimming pared 6 bases from V and 4 bases from J, leaving 19 bases between. Per the germline V gene, CDR1 is SNHLY and CDR2 is FYNNEI. This CDR3 reads CASRGPPGRGYEQYF. Here the CDR3 DNA reads TGTGCCAGCAGAGGCCCCCCGGGACGGGGATACGAGCAGTACTTC. Combining the CDR3 with reference TRBV2 and TRBJ2-7 gives the whole variable domain EPEVTQTPSHQVTQMGQEVILRCVPISNHLYFYWYRQILGQKVEFLVSFYNNEISEKSEIFDDQFSVERPDGSNFTLKIRSTKLEDSAMYFCASRGPPGRGYEQYFGPGTRLTVT.

The chain joins TRBV7-8 to TRBJ2-7; D gene uncertain. The V gene lost 5 bases and the J gene lost 1 base, with 9 bases spanning the gap. Germline V lookup: CDR1 SGHVS, CDR2 FQNEAQ. This CDR3 has 13 residues. CDR3 amino acids: CASSPRRSYEQYF. DNA of the CDR3: TGTGCCAGCAGCCCCCGACGGTCCTACGAGCAGTACTTC.

This chain connects TRBV9 to TRBJ2-7; 10 positions agree with TRBD1. CDR1 SGDLS and CDR2 YYNGEE come from the germline V gene. CDR3 size: 16 residues. The V segment lost 4 bases and the J segment 7 bases; nucleotides outside the gene matches: 14. The CDR3 protein is CASSTRTGGAMREQYF. The CDR3 nucleotides read TGTGCCAGCAGCACTAGGACAGGGGGAGCCATGAGGGAGCAGTACTTC.

The chain couples TRBV30 to TRBJ1-2; TRBD1 is a possible D gene (6 bases). This CDR3 comprises 14 residues. Per germline, CDR1 GTSNPN and CDR2 SVGIG (reference sequence). With 4 bases removed from V and 5 bases from J, the gap between germline ends came to 17 bases. This CDR3 is CAWTQGNLLYGYTF. The CDR3 DNA is TGTGCCTGGACTCAGGGGAACCTTCTATATGGCTACACCTTC.

The chain is built from TRBV6-1 and TRBJ1-1, with 7 bases aligning to TRBD1. The V gene's germline CDR1 is MNHNS and CDR2 SASEGT. V lost 6 bases to trimming and J lost 4 bases; unmatched junction nucleotides: 2. CDR3 size: 12 residues. CDR3 DNA sequence: TGTGCCAGCAGCCAGGGGGTCACTGAAGCTTTCTTT. Translated, it gives CASSQGVTEAFF.

The J gene is TRBJ2-1, the V gene TRBV6-4; TRBD2 matches 14 bases. The CDR3 totals 16 residues. J lost 8 bases, V lost 4 bases, and 7 bases had no gene match. CDR1 is MRHNA and CDR2 is SNTAGT in the germline V gene. CDR3 region: CASSVPGLAGVYEQFF. The CDR3 bases are TGTGCCAGCAGTGTCCCGGGACTAGCGGGAGTCTATGAGCAGTTCTTC.

For this clone: Other DNA variants within this sample encode the same CDR3. The chain recombines TRBV9 with TRBJ2-7, with 8 bases identical to TRBD2. J was trimmed by 5 bases and V by 0 bases; bases with no gene match: 4. Germline lookup yields CDR1 SGDLS and CDR2 YYNGEE. This CDR3 contains 14 residues. CDR3 in DNA: TGTGCCAGCAGCGTAGCGGGAGGGCTCGACGAGCAGTACTTC. It codes for CASSVAGGLDEQYF.

The chain is built from TRBV27 and TRBJ2-5, with no clear D. Between the trimmed V and J ends, which lost 4 bases and 5 bases, there was a span of 8 bases. CDR1 and CDR2 (germline): MNHEY, SMNVEV (reference sequence). This CDR3 contains 12 residues. CDR3 residues: CASSSGLETQYF. The CDR3 DNA reads TGTGCCAGCAGTTCCGGCTTGGAGACCCAGTACTTC.

This chain uses TRBV19 with TRBJ2-7; perhaps TRBD1 as D (6 bases). Trimming took off 2 bases at V and 3 bases at J, with 8 bases between the two ends. Germline V CDR1 and CDR2: LNHDA, SQIVND (reference sequence). CDR3 size: 13 residues. CDR3 protein: CASSIRGIYEQYF. CDR3 nucleotide sequence: TGTGCCAGTAGTATAAGGGGGATCTACGAGCAGTACTTC.

The chain couples TRBV28 to TRBJ2-2, with no clear D. There are 15 residues in the CDR3. CDR1 and CDR2 (germline): MDHEN, SYDVKM. Trimming took 2 bases from V and 6 from J, leaving 13 bases between them. Here the CDR3 reads CASSLASYDAGELFF. The CDR3 coding sequence is TGTGCCAGCAGTTTAGCCTCCTACGACGCCGGGGAGCTGTTTTTT.

A note on this clone: Other nucleotide sequences in the sample specify the same CDR3. The rearrangement joins TRBV27 to TRBJ1-1; D ambiguous. Trimming removed 3 bases from V and 1 base from J, with 6 bases in between. This CDR3 has 13 amino acids. Germline assignment: CDR1 MNHEY and CDR2 SMNVEV (reference sequence). CDR3 nucleotide sequence: TGTGCCAGCAGTTTTCTTCGGAACACTGAAGCTTTCTTT. Its translation: CASSFLRNTEAFF.

The J gene is TRBJ2-7, the V gene TRBV11-2; TRBD2 matches 16 bases. The germline V gene encodes CDR1 SGHAT and CDR2 FQNNGV. After removal of 5 bases from V and 4 bases from J, the junction contained 14 bases not matched to a gene. The CDR3 sequence is 19 residues long. The CDR3 coding sequence is TGTGCCAGCAGCGGTCCGGGACTAGCGGGAGGGCCCACCCCTTACGAGCAGTACTTC. The encoded protein is CASSGPGLAGGPTPYEQYF. The entire variable domain, with the rest obtained from reference TRBV11-2 and TRBJ2-7, is as follows: EAGVAQSPRYKIIEKRQSVAFWCNPISGHATLYWYQQILGQGPKLLIQFQNNGVVDDSQLPKDRFSAERLKGVDSTLKIQPAKLEDSAVYLCASSGPGLAGGPTPYEQYFGPGTRLTVT.

J is TRBJ2-1 and V is TRBV7-3, with 10 bases that match TRBD2. This CDR3 contains 17 residues. V dropped 0 bases and J dropped 6; count of bases not matched to a gene: 8. Germline CDR1 and CDR2: SGHTA and FQGTGA. The DNA of the CDR3 is TGTGCCAGCAGCTTAACCTCTAACGGACTAGCGGCCAATGAGCAGTTCTTC. Protein sequence: CASSLTSNGLAANEQFF.

This clone was detected once. Other DNA sequences in the sample encode the same CDR3. The chain employs TRBV9 and TRBJ2-7; 9 bases line up with TRBD1. J was trimmed by 4 bases and V by 3 bases; bases with no gene match: 5. Germline V lookup: CDR1 SGDLS, CDR2 YYNGEE. This CDR3 comprises 14 residues. The CDR3 nucleotides read TGTGCCAGCAGCGCGGGACAGGGACATTACGAGCAGTACTTC. Its protein product is CASSAGQGHYEQYF. Looking up the rest from reference TRBV9 and TRBJ2-7 gives the full variable domain: DSGVTQTPKHLITATGQRVTLRCSPRSGDLSVYWYQQSLDQGLQFLIQYYNGEERAKGNILERFSAQQFPDLHSELNLSSLELGDSALYFCASSAGQGHYEQYFGPGTRLTVT.

The V and J genes are TRBV10-3 and TRBJ2-5; 7 nucleotides match TRBD2. V gave up 6 bases and J gave up 5 bases; unmatched junction bases: 12. In germline, CDR1 is ENHRY, CDR2 SYGVKD. The CDR3 extends over 15 amino acids. CDR3 protein: CAIRRGKDVWETQYF. CDR3 in DNA: TGTGCCATCAGGCGGGGGAAGGATGTTTGGGAGACCCAGTACTTC.

The chain carries TRBV19 and TRBJ2-7; no firm D call. This CDR3 has 15 amino acids. CDR1 and CDR2 from the germline V gene are LNHDA and SQIVND (reference sequence). The V end was cut by 4 bases, the J end by 1 base, with 14 bases between. In DNA, the CDR3 is TGTGCCAGTAGTAAAACGGCAGGTTGGTCCTACGAGCAGTACTTC. Translation: CASSKTAGWSYEQYF.

Only one count was recorded for this clone. The chain joins TRBV9 to TRBJ2-7; D unresolved. The CDR3 extends over 12 amino acids. Germline CDR1 SGDLS, CDR2 YYNGEE. Trimming pared 5 bases from V and 5 bases from J, leaving 11 bases between. The DNA for the CDR3 is TGTGCCAGCAGTGGGAATGGGCACGAGCAGTACTTC. It codes for CASSGNGHEQYF.

In its sample, this clone was seen once. At one boundary the junction diverges from the germline segment, which might be a read error. This chain links TRBV7-9 with TRBJ2-1, with D unresolved. The CDR3 runs to 12 residues. Germline-derived CDR1 and CDR2 are SEHNR and FQNEAQ (reference sequence). The chain's CDR3 is CASTLDEGGQFF. In DNA form, the CDR3 reads TGTGCCAGCACCTTAGATGAAGGTGGGCAGTTCTTC. Combining the CDR3 with reference TRBV7-9 and TRBJ2-1 gives the whole variable domain DTGVSQNPRHKITKRGQNVTFRCDPISEHNRLYWYRQTLGQGPEFLTYFQNEAQLEKSRLLSDRFSAERPKGSFSTLEIQRTEQGDSAMYLCASTLDEGGQFFGPGTRLTVL.

J is TRBJ1-4 and V is TRBV14; D is uncertain. The V gene's germline CDR1 is SGHDN and CDR2 FVKESK. The CDR3 extends over 17 amino acids. The V and J ends lost 2 bases and 7 bases respectively, with 20 bases between them. The CDR3: CASSQRRSDIGSEKLFF. The CDR3 coding sequence is TGTGCCAGCAGCCAACGCAGGAGCGACATCGGAAGTGAAAAACTGTTTTTT. Using reference TRBV14 and TRBJ1-4 for the parts outside the CDR3, the full variable domain is EAGVTQFPSHSVIEKGQTVTLRCDPISGHDNLYWYRRVMGKEIKFLLHFVKESKQDESGMPNNRFLAERTGGTYSTLKVQPAELEDSGVYFCASSQRRSDIGSEKLFFGSGTQLSVL.

The rearrangement joins TRBV5-1 to TRBJ2-3; TRBD2 agrees at 11 bases. The CDR3 contains 16 residues. CDR1 and CDR2 from the germline V gene are SGHRS and YFSETQ. Losses at the gene ends were 4 bases for V and 2 bases for J; bases not matched to a gene: 6. The CDR3 DNA sequence: TGCGCCAGCAGCACCCGACTAGCGGGATCCACAGATACGCAGTATTTT. It encodes CASSTRLAGSTDTQYF.

The V call is TRBV13, the J call TRBJ2-7; tentatively, D is TRBD1 or TRBD2 (5 bases each). The CDR3 is 14 residues long. Trimming stripped 4 bases from V and 2 bases from J, with 12 bases between. Germline CDR1 reads PRHDT; CDR2 reads FYEKMQ (reference sequence). In nucleotides, the CDR3 is TGTGCCAGCAGCTCAGCCGGGACCCCCTACGAGCAGTACTTC. This sequence encodes CASSSAGTPYEQYF.

The V gene is TRBV5-5, the J gene TRBJ2-2; 13 bases agree with TRBD2. Germline-derived CDR1 and CDR2 are SGHKS and YYEKEE (reference sequence). V lost 5 bases and J lost 4; bases outside the gene matches: 2. The CDR3 is made up of 15 amino acids. The CDR3 sequence: CASSWTSGSTGELFF. The DNA for the CDR3 is TGTGCCAGCAGTTGGACTAGCGGGAGCACCGGGGAGCTGTTTTTT.

This chain links TRBV28 with TRBJ2-7; TRBD1 matches at 7 bases. The germline CDR1 and CDR2 sequences are MDHEN and SYDVKM. V was clipped by 5 bases and J by 7 bases; unmatched bases: 5. The CDR3 sequence is 12 residues long. The CDR3 DNA reads as TGTGCCAGCAGTAGGGACAGATGGGAGCAGTACTTC. It translates to CASSRDRWEQYF.

The chain combines TRBV7-9 with TRBJ2-7; D is uncertain. Germline lookup yields CDR1 SEHNR and CDR2 FQNEAQ (reference sequence). The CDR3 contains 15 residues. V was shortened by 5 bases and J by 3 bases, with 17 bases between the two germline ends. This chain's CDR3 is CASSPLDGNYYEQYF. The CDR3 DNA is TGTGCCAGCAGCCCCCTAGACGGAAATTACTACGAGCAGTACTTC.

The chain uses TRBV27 and TRBJ2-5, with TRBD2 matching over 14 bases. Germline values: CDR1 MNHEY, CDR2 SMNVEV (reference sequence). V trimming: 5 bases; J trimming: 4 bases; junction bases outside the gene matches: 12. The CDR3 spans 18 residues. CDR3 nucleotide sequence: TGTGCCAGCAGTACCGGGACTAGCGGGAGTCTGGCTGGAGAGACCCAGTACTTC. It specifies CASSTGTSGSLAGETQYF.

The rearrangement joins TRBV7-9 to TRBJ2-1; the D is unclear. V lost 5 bases, J lost 8 bases, and 19 bases lay in between. Germline values: CDR1 SEHNR, CDR2 FQNEAQ (reference sequence). The CDR3 is made up of 15 amino acids. In DNA, the CDR3 is TGTGCCAGCAGCACTCCCGGAAGGGCAAGCGATGAGCAGTTCTTC. Its translation is CASSTPGRASDEQFF.

This clone was seen only once. The CDR3 here is CSVLRGPSTAFF. CDR3 sequence (DNA): TGCAGCGTTCTCCGGGGCCCCTCGACTGCTTTCTTT. The V call is TRBV29-1, the J call TRBJ1-1; TRBD1 might be the D (5 bases). The V gene's germline CDR1 is SQVTM and CDR2 ANQGSEA. V was cut by 5 bases and J by 11 bases, with 18 bases left in between. CDR3 length: 12 residues.

V is TRBV10-2 and J is TRBJ2-3, with 12 nucleotides matching TRBD1. J gave up 3 bases and V 6 bases, and 1 base lay outside the gene matches. The CDR3 totals 14 residues. Per the germline V gene, CDR1 is WSHSY and CDR2 is SAAADI. CDR3: CASRGQGATDTQYF. CDR3 bases: TGCGCCAGCAGGGGACAGGGGGCTACAGATACGCAGTATTTT.

Concerning this clone itself: This sample also contains other DNA sequences that code for the same CDR3. The rearrangement joins TRBV7-9 to TRBJ2-7, with no clear D. CDR3 length: 14 amino acids. Germline-derived CDR1 and CDR2 are SEHNR and FQNEAQ (reference sequence). Trimming took 1 base from V and 0 from J, leaving 7 bases between them. The CDR3 loop reads CASSLGGTSYEQYF. The CDR3 DNA sequence: TGTGCCAGCAGCTTAGGCGGAACCTCCTACGAGCAGTACTTC.

The chain couples TRBV13 to TRBJ1-1, with D possibly TRBD1 on 6 matching bases. Germline loops: CDR1 PRHDT, CDR2 FYEKMQ (reference sequence). The CDR3 totals 14 residues. Trimming pared 4 bases from V and 2 bases from J, leaving 11 bases between. The CDR3 DNA is TGTGCCAGCAGCTCAGGGGAGGGCAACACTGAAGCTTTCTTT. This sequence encodes CASSSGEGNTEAFF.